This T cell receptor beta chain was obtained from a study of T cell responses to AZD1222 COVID-19 vaccine. Study information: It was second doses at about 4 or about 12 weeks that were pooled. Regarding the study as a whole: Only six individuals given AZD1222 were seropositive at baseline. White British ancestry dominated among donors, who included more females, and clonal diversity was possibly underestimated. Of spike-specific TCRs, nearly half reportedly target regions left unmutated in variants.

Repertoires were generated with immunoSEQ multiplex PCR, while TCRdb's copy carries only in-frame clones and drops some. The sample shows more than 85,000 clones, about 87% of them seen only once. Germline values: CDR1 SGDLS, CDR2 YYNGEE. Trimming shortened V by 0 bases and J by 9 bases, and 10 bases separated the two germline ends. This CDR3 is 13 amino acids long. With respect to this clone: Its specificity is unknown.

The V and J genes are TRBV9 and TRBJ2-1; perhaps TRBD2 as D (5 bases). The receptor comes from an adult in good health. The sample here was peripheral blood, taken on day 0 of AZD1222 vaccination. CDR3 amino acids: CASSVASLGEQFF. The CDR3 region has the DNA TGTGCCAGCAGCGTAGCTAGCCTGGGTGAGCAGTTCTTC.